A single sample is the source of the 16 T cell receptor beta chains below, sequenced in a study of blood T cell repertoires in COVID-19. Libraries were prepared by immunoSEQ multiplex PCR; TCRdb keeps only in-frame clonotypes and omits some of them. The repertoire holds under 65,000 clones, with 90% as singletons. The sample comprised peripheral blood. These receptors were taken from a man older than 75 with acute or convalescent COVID-19.

The CDR3 is CASSSGRGGYGYTF. Written as DNA, the CDR3 is TGTGCCAGCAGCTCCGGGAGGGGGGGTTATGGCTACACCTTC. The chain links TRBV2 to TRBJ1-2; perhaps TRBD1 as D (6 bases). The ends were cut back, 6 bases at V and 5 bases at J, with 16 bases in the middle. The CDR3 consists of 14 residues. Germline assignment: CDR1 SNHLY and CDR2 FYNNEI.

The chain recombines TRBV20-1 with TRBJ2-3, with 9 nucleotides matching TRBD2. Trimming took 3 bases from V and 4 from J; bases not matched to a gene: 5. From germline, CDR1 is DFQATT and CDR2 SNEGSKA (reference sequence). The CDR3 covers 14 residues. The DNA for the CDR3 is TGCAGTGCTAGTTTGACTAGCGGCCCAGATACGCAGTATTTT. The encoded protein is CSASLTSGPDTQYF.

V gene TRBV19 combines with J gene TRBJ2-5, with TRBD2 matching over 9 bases. The V segment lost 3 bases and the J segment 4 bases; nucleotides outside the gene matches: 6. Germline V lookup: CDR1 LNHDA, CDR2 SQIVND (reference sequence). The CDR3 contains 15 residues. CDR3 in amino acids: CASSIALAGRETQYF. The CDR3 DNA follows: TGTGCCAGTAGTATCGCACTAGCGGGTAGAGAGACCCAGTACTTC.

The rearrangement uses TRBV30 and TRBJ1-5, with TRBD1 matching 7 bases. J lost 3 bases, V lost 2 bases, and 4 bases had no gene match. The germline V gene encodes CDR1 GTSNPN and CDR2 SVGIG (reference sequence). This CDR3 comprises 14 residues. The CDR3 coding sequence is TGTGCCTGGAGTTTGACAGGGAACAATCAGCCCCAGCATTTT. It codes for CAWSLTGNNQPQHF.

This chain uses TRBV5-1 with TRBJ2-7; possibly TRBD2 for D (6 bases). Germline CDR1 and CDR2: SGHRS and YFSETQ. The CDR3 has 15 amino acids. Trimming took 4 bases from V and 2 from J, leaving 16 bases between them. Written as DNA, the CDR3 is TGCGCCAGCAGCCGATCCGGGGAGGTAGCCTACGAGCAGTACTTC. It encodes CASSRSGEVAYEQYF.

The chain uses TRBV27 and TRBJ1-2, with 8 positions matching TRBD1. The CDR3 has 15 amino acids. The germline V gene has CDR1 MNHEY and CDR2 SMNVEV (reference sequence). The V segment lost 7 bases and the J segment 2 bases; nucleotides outside the gene matches: 9. DNA of the CDR3: TGTGCCAGCACCTCCCGACAGGGGTGGAACTATGGCTACACCTTC. Translated: CASTSRQGWNYGYTF.

The chain joins TRBV18 to TRBJ2-5, with 10 bases lining up with TRBD2. Germline V lookup: CDR1 KGHSH, CDR2 LQKENI. With 4 bases clipped from V and 1 base from J, the junction kept 6 bases outside the gene matches. The CDR3 consists of 16 residues. The CDR3 DNA reads as TGTGCCAGCTCACTCTCAGCGGGGGGGCTCCAAGAGACCCAGTACTTC. Its protein is CASSLSAGGLQETQYF.

V and J are TRBV5-4 and TRBJ1-4; TRBD1 might be the D (6 bases). CDR1 and CDR2 from the germline V gene are SGHNT and YYREEE (reference sequence). This CDR3 comprises 15 residues. The V end was cut by 4 bases, the J end by 6 bases, with 16 bases between. The CDR3 nucleotides read TGTGCCAGCAGCCTAAACAGGGCGTTGGATGAAAAACTGTTTTTT. Protein: CASSLNRALDEKLFF. The whole variable domain, remainder taken from reference TRBV5-4 and TRBJ1-4, is ETGVTQSPTHLIKTRGQQVTLRCSSQSGHNTVSWYQQALGQGPQFIFQYYREEENGRGNFPPRFSGLQFPNYSSELNVNALELDDSALYLCASSLNRALDEKLFFGSGTQLSVL.

This rearrangement joins TRBV19 to TRBJ2-1, with 14 bases fitting TRBD2. Per the germline V gene, CDR1 is LNHDA and CDR2 is SQIVND (reference sequence). CDR3 length equals 18 residues. The trim removed 7 bases at V and 5 bases at J, leaving 13 bases unmatched. CDR3 residues: CASTPRSGTSGGNNEQFF. The CDR3 nucleotides are TGTGCCAGTACCCCACGCTCAGGGACTAGCGGGGGTAACAATGAGCAGTTCTTC.

V and J are TRBV19 and TRBJ2-3; 7 bases agree with TRBD2. This CDR3 is 17 amino acids long. V lost 0 bases to trimming and J lost 6 bases; unmatched junction nucleotides: 12. Germline V gives CDR1 LNHDA, CDR2 SQIVND (reference sequence). The CDR3 spells CASSIDQAGLGGDTQYF. As DNA, the CDR3 is TGTGCCAGTAGTATAGATCAGGCAGGGTTGGGGGGGGATACGCAGTATTTT.

The chain combines TRBV24-1 with TRBJ1-5; D call uncertain. Germline V CDR1 and CDR2: KGHDR, SFDVKD. The CDR3 runs 12 residues. Deletions cut 4 bases from V and 4 bases from J, with 4 bases between. In DNA form, the CDR3 reads TGTGCCACCAGTGAATCTAATCAGCCCCAGCATTTT. Translated: CATSESNQPQHF.

This chain joins TRBV19 and TRBJ2-3, with 8 bases that match TRBD2. CDR3 length equals 15 residues. The J segment lost 1 base and the V segment lost 3 bases, leaving 3 bases of the junction unmatched. Germline V gene sequence: CDR1 LNHDA, CDR2 SQIVND (reference sequence). The CDR3 nucleotides read TGTGCCAGTAGTATTCAAGCGGGGGGCACAGATACGCAGTATTTT. Translating it yields CASSIQAGGTDTQYF.

V is TRBV28 and J is TRBJ2-7; 7 nucleotides line up with TRBD1. The germline V gene has CDR1 MDHEN and CDR2 SYDVKM. V lost 8 bases, J lost 6 bases, and 10 bases stayed unmatched. The CDR3 extends over 13 amino acids. The CDR3 coding sequence is TGTGCCAGCTCCCCGACAGGGTTGGGCGAGCAGTACTTC. It translates to CASSPTGLGEQYF.

The chain recombines TRBV7-8 with TRBJ2-1; TRBD1 aligns across 7 bases. With 5 bases clipped from V and 8 bases from J, the junction kept 21 bases outside the gene matches. Germline V CDR1 and CDR2: SGHVS, FQNEAQ. The CDR3 is 18 amino acids. The CDR3 DNA reads as TGTGCCAGCAGCAAATTGGGACAGCCAAGCCAGCCTACGGATGAGCAGTTCTTC. Residues: CASSKLGQPSQPTDEQFF.

The chain carries TRBV7-2 and TRBJ1-1, with 8 nucleotides matching TRBD1. V shed 5 bases, J shed 1 base, and the junction held 3 bases outside the gene matches. This CDR3 contains 14 residues. The germline V gene has CDR1 SGHTA and CDR2 FQGNSA. CDR3 sequence (DNA): TGTGCCAGCAGCGACAGGGGCGGGAACACTGAAGCTTTCTTT. Amino acids: CASSDRGGNTEAFF.

The chain couples TRBV5-1 to TRBJ1-2, with TRBD1 matching over 12 bases. The V gene end was trimmed by 4 bases and the J gene end by 6 bases; junction bases not matched to a gene: 7. CDR1 and CDR2 from the germline V gene are SGHRS and YFSETQ. This CDR3 is 15 amino acids long. CDR3 sequence reads: CASSRGQGALDGYTF. CDR3 DNA: TGCGCCAGCAGCCGGGGACAGGGGGCGCTTGATGGCTACACCTTC.